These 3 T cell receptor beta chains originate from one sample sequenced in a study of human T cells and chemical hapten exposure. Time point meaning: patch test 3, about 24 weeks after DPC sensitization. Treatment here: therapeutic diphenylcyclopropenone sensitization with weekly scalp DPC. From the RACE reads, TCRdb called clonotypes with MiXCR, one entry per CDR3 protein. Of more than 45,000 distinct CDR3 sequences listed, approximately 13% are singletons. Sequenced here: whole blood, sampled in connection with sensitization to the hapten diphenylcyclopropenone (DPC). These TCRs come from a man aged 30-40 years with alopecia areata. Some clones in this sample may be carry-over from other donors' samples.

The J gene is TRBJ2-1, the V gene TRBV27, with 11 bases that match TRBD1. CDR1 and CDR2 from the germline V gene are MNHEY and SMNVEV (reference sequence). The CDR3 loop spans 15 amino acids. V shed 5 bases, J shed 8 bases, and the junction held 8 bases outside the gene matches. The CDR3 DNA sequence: TGTGCCAGCAGTGCGACCGGGACAGGGGGTTATGAGCAGTTCTTC. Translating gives CASSATGTGGYEQFF.

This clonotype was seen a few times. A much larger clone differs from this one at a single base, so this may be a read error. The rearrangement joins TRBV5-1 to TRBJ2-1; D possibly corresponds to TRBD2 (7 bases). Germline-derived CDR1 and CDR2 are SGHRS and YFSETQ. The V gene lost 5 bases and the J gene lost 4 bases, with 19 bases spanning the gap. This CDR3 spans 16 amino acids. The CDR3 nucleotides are TGCGCCAGCAGAAAGAGCCGGGGGGCCTTTTACAATGAGCAGTTCTTC. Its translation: CASRKSRGAFYNEQFF.

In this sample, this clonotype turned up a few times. The CDR3 DNA reads TGCGCCAGCAGCTTCCAGCAAGAGACCCAGTACTTC. The encoded protein is CASSFQQETQYF. The rearrangement uses TRBV5-1 and TRBJ2-5; no clear D gene. The CDR3 extends over 12 amino acids. From germline, CDR1 is SGHRS and CDR2 YFSETQ. Trimming took off 2 bases at V and 2 bases at J, with 4 bases between the two ends.